These 15 T cell receptor beta chains share one sample of origin, sequenced in a study of control samples from healthy donors and cancer patients. Only in-frame clones appear in the TCRdb table, and some are missing; sequencing was by immunoSEQ multiplex PCR. The table lists about 120,000 clones, around 87% of them singletons. The sample was blood. These receptors all stem from a young man in good health.

The chain links TRBV10-3 to TRBJ1-5; 7 nucleotides agree with TRBD1. With V trimmed by 2 bases and J by 2 bases, 3 bases remained unmatched. CDR1 and CDR2 (germline): ENHRY, SYGVKD. The CDR3 runs 15 residues. DNA for the CDR3: TGTGCCATCAGTGAGAGTGGACAGGGCAATCAGCCCCAGCATTTT. Amino acid sequence: CAISESGQGNQPQHF.

For the CDR3, the DNA is TGTGCCAGCATGCTGGCAGGGGGGGTGATGCCTGAAGCTTTCTTT. It encodes CASMLAGGVMPEAFF. The J gene is TRBJ1-1, the V gene TRBV2, with TRBD1 matching 7 bases. Germline V CDR1 and CDR2: SNHLY, FYNNEI. There are 15 residues in the CDR3. V lost 7 bases to trimming and J lost 6 bases; unmatched junction nucleotides: 14.

This chain connects TRBV5-1 to TRBJ2-5; D is undetermined. The CDR3 is 14 amino acids. V was pared by 0 bases and J by 1 base, with 7 bases between. CDR1 SGHRS and CDR2 YFSETQ come from the germline V gene. The chain's CDR3 is CASSLEAVQETQYF. CDR3 nucleotide sequence: TGCGCCAGCAGCTTGGAGGCAGTCCAAGAGACCCAGTACTTC.

V usage is TRBV28 and J usage is TRBJ1-1; D is ambiguous. Germline CDR1 is MDHEN and CDR2 is SYDVKM. CDR3 length: 13 amino acids. Trimming pared 7 bases from V and 1 base from J, leaving 10 bases between. This CDR3 reads CASNEEQNTEAFF. For the CDR3, the DNA is TGTGCCAGCAATGAGGAACAGAACACTGAAGCTTTCTTT.

The V call is TRBV15, the J call TRBJ2-3, with 11 bases identical to TRBD1. With V trimmed by 3 bases and J by 2 bases, 4 bases remained unmatched. The germline V gene has CDR1 LNHNV and CDR2 YYDKDF (reference sequence). The CDR3 runs to 16 residues. The CDR3 sequence is CATSSEDRGLTDTQYF. The CDR3 region has the DNA TGTGCCACCAGCAGTGAGGACAGGGGGCTCACAGATACGCAGTATTTT.

This rearrangement joins TRBV2 to TRBJ1-5; D unclear. The CDR3 is made up of 14 amino acids. V gave up 0 bases and J gave up 0 bases, with 3 bases separating them. CDR1 and CDR2 from the germline V gene are SNHLY and FYNNEI. CDR3: CASSEANSNQPQHF. CDR3 nucleotides: TGTGCCAGCAGTGAAGCGAATAGCAATCAGCCCCAGCATTTT. Filled out from reference TRBV2 and TRBJ1-5, the complete variable domain reads EPEVTQTPSHQVTQMGQEVILRCVPISNHLYFYWYRQILGQKVEFLVSFYNNEISEKSEIFDDQFSVERPDGSNFTLKIRSTKLEDSAMYFCASSEANSNQPQHFGDGTRLSIL.

The J gene is TRBJ1-2, the V gene TRBV12-3 or TRBV12-4, with D possibly TRBD1 on 5 matching bases. The CDR3 consists of 13 residues. V shed 11 bases and J shed 4 bases, with 17 bases lying between them. The CDR3 nucleotides read TGTGCCGGGTCCCAGGGCGCGGGCTATGGCTACACCTTC. Protein: CAGSQGAGYGYTF.

V gene TRBV12-5 combines with J gene TRBJ1-1, with D possibly TRBD1 on 5 matching bases. The CDR3 is 17 amino acids. V lost 0 bases and J lost 0, with 14 bases in between. Germline V gives CDR1 LGHNT, CDR2 FRNRAP. CDR3 amino acids: CASGLVIRGEMNTEAFF. DNA of the CDR3: TGTGCTAGTGGTTTGGTAATACGGGGGGAGATGAACACTGAAGCTTTCTTT.

This sequence joins TRBV3-1 (or the pseudogene TRBV3-2) and TRBJ1-6; 9 nucleotides line up with TRBD1. The CDR3 has 15 amino acids. The ends lost 1 base at V and 10 bases at J; junction bases unmatched: 5. Germline V CDR1 and CDR2: LGHDT, YNNKEL (reference sequence). The CDR3 DNA reads TGTGCCAGCAGCCAAGGGACAGGGGTTCGCTCACCCCTCCACTTT. This codes for CASSQGTGVRSPLHF.

This chain connects TRBV6-5 to TRBJ1-2; tentatively, D is TRBD1 (5 bases). V shed 5 bases and J shed 4 bases, with 14 bases lying between them. CDR3 length: 14 residues. Germline V gene lookup returns CDR1 MNHEY and CDR2 SVGAGI. The CDR3 region has the DNA TGTGCCAGCAGTACCCCGACAGCGCGCTATGGCTACACCTTC. Its protein is CASSTPTARYGYTF.

This sequence joins TRBV25-1 and TRBJ1-1; D perhaps matches TRBD1 (6 bases). In germline, CDR1 is MGHDK, CDR2 SYGVNS. There are 14 residues in the CDR3. Trimming removed 6 bases at V and 1 base at J, with 12 bases between. CDR3 in DNA: TGTGCCAGCAGCGATATGACAGGGAACACTGAAGCTTTCTTT. This encodes CASSDMTGNTEAFF. The full variable domain, its missing parts supplied by reference TRBV25-1 and TRBJ1-1, is EADIYQTPRYLVIGTGKKITLECSQTMGHDKMYWYQQDPGMELHLIHYSYGVNSTEKGDLSSESTVSRIRTEHFPLTLESARPSHTSQYLCASSDMTGNTEAFFGQGTRLTVV.

The chain couples TRBV6-1 to TRBJ1-2, with D unresolved. CDR3 size: 15 residues. CDR1 MNHNS and CDR2 SASEGT come from the germline V gene. Between the trimmed V and J ends, which lost 2 bases and 4 bases, there was a span of 14 bases. CDR3 DNA sequence: TGTGCCAGCAGTGAAAGGAGGTCTTATTTCTATGGCTACACCTTC. It encodes CASSERRSYFYGYTF.

V is TRBV5-1 and J is TRBJ2-3, with 9 bases aligning to TRBD1. CDR1 and CDR2 (germline): SGHRS, YFSETQ. The CDR3 loop spans 16 amino acids. V dropped 4 bases and J dropped 1; count of bases not matched to a gene: 7. The CDR3 nucleotides read TGCGCCAGCAGCGGATTGGGACAGGGCGGCACAGATACGCAGTATTTT. It codes for CASSGLGQGGTDTQYF.

This clone was detected only once. The chain recombines TRBV7-2 with TRBJ2-1; the match to TRBD1 covers 8 bases. The V and J ends lost 3 bases and 6 bases, in that order; junction bases with no gene match: 1. CDR1 and CDR2 from the germline V gene are SGHTA and FQGNSA. The CDR3 contains 13 residues. The CDR3 spells CASSLGQANEQFF. The CDR3, as DNA: TGTGCCAGCAGCTTGGGACAGGCCAATGAGCAGTTCTTC.

The V gene is TRBV6-5, the J gene TRBJ2-5, with 9 bases that match TRBD2. CDR1 and CDR2 from the germline V gene are MNHEY and SVGAGI. The J segment lost 5 bases and the V segment lost 11 bases, leaving 12 bases of the junction unmatched. The CDR3 extends over 14 amino acids. CDR3 in DNA: TGTGCCGGCCGCCAGCGGGGGGCAGGGGAGACCCAGTACTTC. The encoded protein is CAGRQRGAGETQYF.